This record concerns one TCR beta chain sequence. This specimen belongs to a study of response to subunit inactivated influenza vaccine. A single record per CDR3 protein comes from TCRdb applying MiXCR to the RT-PCR reads. The sample yields about 530,000 distinct CDR3 sequences, 12% seen once. The source was PBMCs from blood, collected on the day of vaccination. The receptor's source is a man aged 50 to 59 who received an inactivated influenza vaccine.

CDR3 DNA: TGTGCCAGCAGTTTTGGGCCGGGACTAGCCCAAGAGACCCAGTACTTC. As protein: CASSFGPGLAQETQYF. The chain carries TRBV12-3 or TRBV12-4 and TRBJ2-5, with 9 bases matching TRBD2. The CDR3 has 16 residues. V dropped 3 bases and J dropped 1; count of bases not matched to a gene: 6.